The clone carrying this T cell receptor (beta chain) was observed a handful of times. Each CDR3 protein gets one entry after TCRdb re-called the 5' RACE reads with MiXCR. Of some 66,000 distinct CDR3 sequences in the sample, 9.1% were seen once. The CDR3 is 16 amino acids. Germline V lookup: CDR1 SNHLY, CDR2 FYNNEI. With V trimmed by 6 bases and J by 6 bases, 12 bases remained unmatched. This record belongs to a study of early T cells in non-severe SARS-CoV-2 infection. This rearrangement joins TRBV2 to TRBJ2-3; 10 positions agree with TRBD2. Sequencing input: whole blood. This TCR was sampled from an adult who was a healthcare worker with PCR-confirmed SARS-CoV-2 infection or an uninfected control (not recorded which). The CDR3 coding sequence is TGTGCCAGCAGAAGGACTAGCGGAGGGCTCCGGGATACGCAGTATTTT. It encodes CASRRTSGGLRDTQYF.